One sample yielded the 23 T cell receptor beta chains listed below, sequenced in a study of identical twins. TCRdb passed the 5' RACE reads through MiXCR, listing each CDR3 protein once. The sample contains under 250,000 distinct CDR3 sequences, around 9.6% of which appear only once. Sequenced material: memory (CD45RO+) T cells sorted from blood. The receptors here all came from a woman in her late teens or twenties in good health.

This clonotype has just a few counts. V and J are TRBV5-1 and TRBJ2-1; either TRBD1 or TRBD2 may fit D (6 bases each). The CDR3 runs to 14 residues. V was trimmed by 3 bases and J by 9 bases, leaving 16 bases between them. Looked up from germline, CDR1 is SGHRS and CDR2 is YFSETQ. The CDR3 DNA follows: TGCGCCAGCAGCTCGGGGGCTCGCGAGGTTGAGCAGTTCTTC. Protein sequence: CASSSGAREVEQFF.

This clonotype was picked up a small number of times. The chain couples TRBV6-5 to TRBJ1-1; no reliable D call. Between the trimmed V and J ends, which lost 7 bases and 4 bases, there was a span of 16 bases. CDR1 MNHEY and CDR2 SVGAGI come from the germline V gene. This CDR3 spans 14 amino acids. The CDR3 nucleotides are TGTGCCAGCAATTATAGGGCCTCGAGCACTGAAGCTTTCTTT. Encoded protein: CASNYRASSTEAFF.

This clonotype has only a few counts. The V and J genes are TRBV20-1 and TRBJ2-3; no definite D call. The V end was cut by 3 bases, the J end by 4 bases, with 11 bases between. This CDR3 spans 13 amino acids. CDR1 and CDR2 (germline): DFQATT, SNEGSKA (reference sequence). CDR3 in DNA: TGCAGTGCTAGGGTACTGGCGGCAGATACGCAGTATTTT. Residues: CSARVLAADTQYF.

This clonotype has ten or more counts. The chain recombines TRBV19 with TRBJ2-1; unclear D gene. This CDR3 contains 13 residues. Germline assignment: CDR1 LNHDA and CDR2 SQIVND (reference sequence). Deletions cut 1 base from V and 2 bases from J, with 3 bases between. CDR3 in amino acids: CASSIGAYNEQFF. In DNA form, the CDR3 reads TGTGCCAGTAGTATAGGGGCCTACAATGAGCAGTTCTTC.

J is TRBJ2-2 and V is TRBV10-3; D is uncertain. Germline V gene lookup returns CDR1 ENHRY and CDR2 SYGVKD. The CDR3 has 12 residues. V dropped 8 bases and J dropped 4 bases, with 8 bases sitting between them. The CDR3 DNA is TGTGCCATCTCCGATACCACCGGGGAGCTGTTTTTT. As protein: CAISDTTGELFF.

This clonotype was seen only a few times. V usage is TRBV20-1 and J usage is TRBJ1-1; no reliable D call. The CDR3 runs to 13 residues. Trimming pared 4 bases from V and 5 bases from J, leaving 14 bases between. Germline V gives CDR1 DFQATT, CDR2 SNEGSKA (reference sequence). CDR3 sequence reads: CSATHGRGTEAFF. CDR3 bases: TGCAGTGCTACCCATGGACGGGGTACTGAAGCTTTCTTT.

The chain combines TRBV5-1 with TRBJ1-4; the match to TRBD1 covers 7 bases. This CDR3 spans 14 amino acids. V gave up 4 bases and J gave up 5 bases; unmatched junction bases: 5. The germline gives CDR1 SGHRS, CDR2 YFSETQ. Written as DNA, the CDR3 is TGCGCCAGCAGCCCCGGGGGACAGAATGAAAAACTGTTTTTT. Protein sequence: CASSPGGQNEKLFF.

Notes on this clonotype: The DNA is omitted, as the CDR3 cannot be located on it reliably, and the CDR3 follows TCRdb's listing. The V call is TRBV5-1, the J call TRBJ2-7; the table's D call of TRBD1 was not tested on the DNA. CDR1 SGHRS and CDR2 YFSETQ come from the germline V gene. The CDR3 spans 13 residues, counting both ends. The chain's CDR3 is CASSFGSGTEEYF.

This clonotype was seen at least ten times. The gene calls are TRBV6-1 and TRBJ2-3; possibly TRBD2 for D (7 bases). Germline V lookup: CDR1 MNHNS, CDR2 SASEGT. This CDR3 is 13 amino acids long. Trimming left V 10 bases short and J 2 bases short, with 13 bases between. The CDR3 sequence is CATWGGLTDTQYF. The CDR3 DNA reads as TGTGCCACCTGGGGGGGCCTCACAGATACGCAGTATTTT.

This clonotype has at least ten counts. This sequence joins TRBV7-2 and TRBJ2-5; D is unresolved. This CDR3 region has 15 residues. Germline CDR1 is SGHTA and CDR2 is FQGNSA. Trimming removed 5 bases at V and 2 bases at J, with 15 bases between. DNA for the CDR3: TGTGCCAGCAGCCATGTGGTGGGCTCTCAAGAGACCCAGTACTTC. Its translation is CASSHVVGSQETQYF.

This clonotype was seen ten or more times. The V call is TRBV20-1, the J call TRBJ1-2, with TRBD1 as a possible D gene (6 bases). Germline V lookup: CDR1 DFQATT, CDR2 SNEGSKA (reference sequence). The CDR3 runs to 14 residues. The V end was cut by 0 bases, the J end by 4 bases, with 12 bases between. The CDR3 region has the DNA TGCAGTGCTAGAGACGGGGCAGGGGCCTATGGCTACACCTTC. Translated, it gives CSARDGAGAYGYTF.

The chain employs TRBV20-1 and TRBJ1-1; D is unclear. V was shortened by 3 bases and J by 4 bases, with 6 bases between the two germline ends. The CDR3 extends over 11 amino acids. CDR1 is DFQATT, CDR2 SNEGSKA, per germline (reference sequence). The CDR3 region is CSASEGTEAFF. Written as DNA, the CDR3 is TGCAGTGCTAGTGAGGGCACTGAAGCTTTCTTT.

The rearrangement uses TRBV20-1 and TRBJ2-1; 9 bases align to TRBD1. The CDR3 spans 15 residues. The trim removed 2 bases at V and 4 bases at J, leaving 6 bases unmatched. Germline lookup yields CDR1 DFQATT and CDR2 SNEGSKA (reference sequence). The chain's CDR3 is CSARTDRGMYNEQFF. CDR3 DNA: TGCAGTGCTAGAACGGACAGGGGAATGTACAATGAGCAGTTCTTC.

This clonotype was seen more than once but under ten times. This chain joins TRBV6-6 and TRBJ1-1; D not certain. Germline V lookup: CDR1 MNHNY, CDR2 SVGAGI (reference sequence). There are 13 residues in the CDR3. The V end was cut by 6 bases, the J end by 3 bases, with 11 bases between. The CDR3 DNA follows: TGTGCCAGCAGCAACCCGCAAGACACTGAAGCTTTCTTT. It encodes CASSNPQDTEAFF.

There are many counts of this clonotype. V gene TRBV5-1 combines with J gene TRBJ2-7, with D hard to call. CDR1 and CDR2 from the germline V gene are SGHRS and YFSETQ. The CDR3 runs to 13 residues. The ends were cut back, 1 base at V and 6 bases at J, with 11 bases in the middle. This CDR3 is CASSLLVSGEQYF. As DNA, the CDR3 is TGCGCCAGCAGCTTGTTAGTGTCAGGCGAGCAGTACTTC.

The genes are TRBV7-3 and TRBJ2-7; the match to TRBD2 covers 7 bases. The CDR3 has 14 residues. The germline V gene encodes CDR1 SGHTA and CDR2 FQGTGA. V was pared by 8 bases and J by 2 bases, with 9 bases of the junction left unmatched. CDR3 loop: CASRREAGAYEQYF. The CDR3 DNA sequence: TGTGCCAGCCGGCGCGAGGCGGGGGCCTACGAGCAGTACTTC.

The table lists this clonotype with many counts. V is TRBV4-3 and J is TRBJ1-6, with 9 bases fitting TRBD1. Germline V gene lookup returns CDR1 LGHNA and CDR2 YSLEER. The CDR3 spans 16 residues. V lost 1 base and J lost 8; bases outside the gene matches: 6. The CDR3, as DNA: TGCGCCAGCAGCCAAGGCCACAGGGGGCTCGATTCACCCCTCCACTTT. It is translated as CASSQGHRGLDSPLHF.

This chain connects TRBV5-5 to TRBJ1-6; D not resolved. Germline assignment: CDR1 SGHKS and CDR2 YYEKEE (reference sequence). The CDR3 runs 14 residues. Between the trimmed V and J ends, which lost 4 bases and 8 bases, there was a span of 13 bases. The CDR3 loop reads CASSPTAPDSPLHF. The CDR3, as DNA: TGTGCCAGCAGCCCGACCGCTCCGGATTCACCCCTCCACTTT.

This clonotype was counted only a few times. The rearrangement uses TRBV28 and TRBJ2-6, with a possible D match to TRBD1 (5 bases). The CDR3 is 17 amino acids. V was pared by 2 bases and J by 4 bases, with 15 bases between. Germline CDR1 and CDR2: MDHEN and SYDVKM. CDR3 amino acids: CASSLGWTLPGANVLTF. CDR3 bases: TGTGCCAGCAGTTTAGGATGGACACTACCAGGGGCCAACGTCCTGACTTTC.

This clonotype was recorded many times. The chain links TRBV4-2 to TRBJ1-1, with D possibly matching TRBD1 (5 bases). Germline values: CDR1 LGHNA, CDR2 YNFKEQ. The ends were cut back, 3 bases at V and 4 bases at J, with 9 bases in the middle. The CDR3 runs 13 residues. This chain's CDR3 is CASSQQGFTEAFF. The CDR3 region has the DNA TGTGCCAGCAGCCAGCAGGGTTTCACTGAAGCTTTCTTT.

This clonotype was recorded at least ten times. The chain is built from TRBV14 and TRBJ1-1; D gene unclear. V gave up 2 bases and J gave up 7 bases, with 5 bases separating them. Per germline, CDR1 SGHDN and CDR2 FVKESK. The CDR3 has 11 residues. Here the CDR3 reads CASSQRLEAFF. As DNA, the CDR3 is TGTGCCAGCAGCCAACGGCTTGAAGCTTTCTTT.

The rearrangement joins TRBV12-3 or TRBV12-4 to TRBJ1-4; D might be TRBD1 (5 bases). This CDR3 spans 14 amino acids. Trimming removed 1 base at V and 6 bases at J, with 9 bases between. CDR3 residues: CASSLGGEDEKLFF. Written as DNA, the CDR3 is TGTGCCAGCAGTTTAGGGGGCGAAGATGAAAAACTGTTTTTT.

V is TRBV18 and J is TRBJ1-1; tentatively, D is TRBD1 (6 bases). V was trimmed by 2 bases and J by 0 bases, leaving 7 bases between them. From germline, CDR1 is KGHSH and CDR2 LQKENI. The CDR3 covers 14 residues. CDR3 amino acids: CASSPTGLNTEAFF. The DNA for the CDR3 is TGTGCCAGCTCACCAACAGGGCTGAACACTGAAGCTTTCTTT.